This TCR beta chain was profiled in a study of human T cells and chemical hapten exposure. Study-wide results and caveats: With regard to DPC sensitization, TCRs above 1 in 1000 frequency did not change.

Before extraction, the whole blood was not fractionated, and total RNA was taken from it. Individual cDNA molecules received unique molecular identifiers in the library. A single record per CDR3 protein comes from TCRdb applying MiXCR to the 5' RACE reads. The table lists approximately 140,000 distinct CDR3 sequences, roughly 4.1% of them singletons. This clonotype occurred many times. The antigen is not known. The sequence was obtained from a female donor in good health.

CDR3: CASSNGQGVSQPQHF. For the CDR3, the DNA is TGTGCCAGCAGCAATGGACAGGGAGTCTCTCAGCCCCAGCATTTT. V gene TRBV2 combines with J gene TRBJ1-5; the match to TRBD1 covers 8 bases. V was clipped by 6 bases and J by 6 bases; unmatched bases: 10. The CDR3 has 15 residues. CDR1 and CDR2 from the germline V gene are SNHLY and FYNNEI. Full variable domain (rest looked up from reference TRBV2 and TRBJ1-5): EPEVTQTPSHQVTQMGQEVILRCVPISNHLYFYWYRQILGQKVEFLVSFYNNEISEKSEIFDDQFSVERPDGSNFTLKIRSTKLEDSAMYFCASSNGQGVSQPQHFGDGTRLSIL.